Sequencing of this T cell receptor beta chain was carried out in a study of T-cell memory formation after mild COVID-19 (dated by TCRdb to about 2021). Regarding the study in general: Most TCR sequence clusters were specific to one of the two donors. T-cell clones expanding and contracting after mild COVID-19 in a couple of donors were tracked by longitudinal TCRalpha and TCRbeta repertoire sequencing. Two young, previously healthy adult volunteers made up the cohort, one male and one female.

The research as a whole found: Contracting CD4+ clones appeared mostly in the CM and EM memory subsets, whereas CD8+ clones were enriched in EMRA. The study included only a couple of mild cases, and larger cohorts that include severe cases with pre-infection samples were judged to be necessary. Whether the second-wave clones peaking on day 37 were SARS-CoV-2 specific was not confirmed. Clones that contracted from day 15 to 85 showed balanced CD4/CD8 phenotypes, whereas a second wave of clones that expanded from day 15 to 37 leaned towards CD4+. Some responding clones were found in pre-infection memory, which suggests that pre-existing cross-reactive memory T cells took part in the SARS-CoV-2 response.

Only a few counts were recorded for this clonotype. The antigen it binds to is not known. No qualities accompany the bases; no much larger clone lies one base away. Ficoll-Paque density gradient centrifugation was the method used to isolate PBMCs. Sequenced on an Illumina NovaSeq 6000. Using 5'RACE with constant-segment primers, TCRalpha and TCRbeta cDNA libraries were constructed, with sample barcodes and unique molecular identifiers added in the process. Trizol reagent was used to extract RNA from every sample. The libraries were amplified in two PCR steps, and the second step added a second sample barcode and Illumina TruSeq adapters. Sequencing of the libraries was done on an Illumina NovaSeq, producing 2 x 150 bp paired-end reads. As for how the authors treated the data: Reads were demultiplexed and collapsed into UMI-guided consensus sequences with migec v1.2.7. Using mixcr v2.1.11, UMI consensuses were aligned to TRA and TRB V and J templates and then assembled into clonotypes. A clonotype was counted as expanded or contracted only when both edgeR and NoisET called the clonotype significant, with the noise models trained on biological replicates. For edgeR calls, a false discovery rate-adjusted p below 0.01 and a log2 fold-change threshold of 1 were applied. As an exploratory analysis of dynamics, max-normalized trajectories of the 1000 most abundant clonotypes were examined by PCA with hierarchical clustering. Separately sequenced CD4+ and CD8+ repertoires were used to assign a CD4 or CD8 phenotype to each responding clone. Through fastp at Q25 and MiXCR, TCRdb rebuilt clones from the public reads, retaining in-frame beta chains. Every distinct CDR3 protein forms one entry, paired with its most common genes and DNA. These V and J calls rely on TCRdb rather than the paper's analysis. The sample has over 450,000 distinct CDR3 sequences on record, 20% of them singletons. The top ten hold around 13% of the sample.

The TCR originated in an adult woman who had mild COVID-19 (a few samples of this study predate the infection). The sample titles of this study are shuffled in the database, so cell type and time point are left out; the donor was told from shared clones. The sample consisted of PBMCs or a T cell subset sorted from them (not recorded which).

The CDR3 sequence is CASSTDRVDQPQHF. The bases are TGTGCCAGCAGTACCGACAGGGTGGATCAGCCCCAGCATTTT. The rearrangement combines TRBV12-3 or TRBV12-4 with TRBJ1-5; TRBD1 matches 7 bases in the middle. V and J are trimmed by 5 bases and 5 bases, and the gene matches miss 6 bases of the junction. The CDR3 contains 14 residues, cysteine and phenylalanine counted. Just CDR3 DNA is preserved here, 42 bases in frame from base 1.